This TCR beta chain was captured in a study of technical replicates of blood from several donors. TCRdb's copy holds only in-frame clones and misses some; the assay was immunoSEQ multiplex PCR. This table has around 78,000 clones, 94% appearing once. Sequencing input: T cells isolated from PBMCs. The TCR was taken from a human donor in good health.

CDR3 residues: CASSSTTGIQETQYF. The CDR3 region has the DNA TGCGCCAGCAGCTCCACGACAGGGATCCAAGAGACCCAGTACTTC. The chain links TRBV5-1 to TRBJ2-5; 7 nucleotides agree with TRBD1. The junction had 6 bases not matched to a gene; V was cut back by 3 bases and J by 1 base. Germline CDR1 reads SGHRS; CDR2 reads YFSETQ. This CDR3 region has 15 residues. The complete variable domain, with remaining parts taken from reference TRBV5-1 and TRBJ2-5, reads KAGVTQTPRYLIKTRGQQVTLSCSPISGHRSVSWYQQTPGQGLQFLFEYFSETQRNKGNFPGRFSGRQFSNSRSEMNVSTLELGDSALYLCASSSTTGIQETQYFGPGTRLLVL.